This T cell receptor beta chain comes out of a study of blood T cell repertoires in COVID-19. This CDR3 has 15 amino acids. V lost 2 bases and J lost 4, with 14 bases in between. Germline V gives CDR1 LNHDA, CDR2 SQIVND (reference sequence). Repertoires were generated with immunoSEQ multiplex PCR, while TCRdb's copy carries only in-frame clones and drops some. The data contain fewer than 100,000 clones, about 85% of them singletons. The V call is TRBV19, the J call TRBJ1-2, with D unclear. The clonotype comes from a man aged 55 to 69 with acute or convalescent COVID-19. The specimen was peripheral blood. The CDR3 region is CASSITETDPYGYTF. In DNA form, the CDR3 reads TGTGCCAGTAGTATAACAGAGACCGACCCCTATGGCTACACCTTC.